A selection of T cell receptor beta chains follows, all from one sample in a study of blood T cell repertoires in COVID-19. The repertoire was sequenced with immunoSEQ multiplex PCR; TCRdb's copy has only in-frame clones and lacks some. The sample includes 200,000 to 250,000 clones, under 90% seen only once; the top ten take under 2%. Sequencing was done on a sample of PBMCs or T cells enriched from blood (not recorded which). The origin of the receptors is a man in his fifties or sixties who had recovered from COVID-19. Both conserved end residues are trimmed from each CDR3. D genes are given only for firm matches.

J gene: TRBJ1-5
D gene: TRBD1
V gene: TRBV28
CDR3 protein: ASSLSGQGDLWSNQPQH

J gene: TRBJ2-3
D gene: TRBD2
V gene: TRBV29-1
CDR3 protein: SVERRAGANTDTQY

J gene: TRBJ1-2
D gene: .
V gene: TRBV7-2
CDR3 protein: ASSLEAGWTYGYT

J gene: TRBJ1-2
D gene: .
V gene: TRBV5-8
CDR3 protein: ASSGVQAGGYT

J gene: TRBJ1-5
D gene: .
V gene: TRBV4-1
CDR3 protein: ASSQDLDTYQPQH

J gene: TRBJ2-5
D gene: .
V gene: TRBV11-3
CDR3 protein: ASSLGGRGQETQY

J gene: TRBJ1-4
D gene: .
V gene: TRBV28
CDR3 protein: ASSQDRQEKLF

J gene: TRBJ2-7
D gene: TRBD2
V gene: TRBV7-2
CDR3 protein: ASSLLLAGRTGYEQY

J gene: TRBJ1-3
D gene: TRBD1
V gene: TRBV7-9
CDR3 protein: ASSLSGTGGDGNTIY

J gene: TRBJ1-5
D gene: TRBD1
V gene: TRBV27
CDR3 protein: ASSKGTGDQPQH

J gene: TRBJ1-6
D gene: .
V gene: TRBV30
CDR3 protein: AFRLRGLNNSPLH

J gene: TRBJ1-6
D gene: .
V gene: TRBV5-8
CDR3 protein: ASSLSAEHSPLH

J gene: TRBJ1-4
D gene: .
V gene: TRBV5-5
CDR3 protein: ASSGRNEKLF

J gene: TRBJ1-3
D gene: .
V gene: TRBV3-1/TRBV3-2
CDR3 protein: ASSSAALSGNTIY

J gene: TRBJ2-2
D gene: TRBD1
V gene: TRBV4-3
CDR3 protein: ASSHETGSGELF

J gene: TRBJ1-4
D gene: .
V gene: TRBV5-1
CDR3 protein: AIKDRGNEKLF

J gene: TRBJ1-3
D gene: .
V gene: TRBV15
CDR3 protein: ATSRDNSGNTIY